The rows below give T cell receptor beta chains drawn from one sample of a study of CD8 T cells in ankylosing spondylitis. MiXCR, run by TCRdb on the 5' RACE reads, gives a single entry per CDR3 protein. This sample has about 150,000 distinct CDR3 sequences, with 6% to 8.5% found just once. The sequenced sample was blood, either unsorted or a sorted T cell fraction (not recorded which). These receptors were taken from a female donor with ankylosing spondylitis or in good health (not recorded which). The CDR3 runs from the conserved cysteine through the conserved F or W. The D gene is left open where the match is weak. A clone size is listed for some rows: how often the clone was seen (once, few, many), or a class if it is expanded.

many | TRBJ2-1 | TRBV12-3/TRBV12-4 | TRBD2 | TGTGCCAGCAGTTCTCTTAGCGGGGGGTCCTACAATGAGCAGTTCTTC | CASSSLSGGSYNEQFF
many | TRBJ2-3 | TRBV6-1 | . | TGTGCCAGCAGTGATGACGGGGGCCGCACAGATACGCAGTATTTT | CASSDDGGRTDTQYF
many | TRBJ1-5 | TRBV29-1 | . | TGCAGCGTTGAAGTGGATAGCAATCAGCCCCAGCATTTT | CSVEVDSNQPQHF
many | TRBJ1-5 | TRBV12-3/TRBV12-4 | TRBD1 | TGTGCCAGCAGTCAGGGGACAGGGGGTCAACAGCCCCAGCATTTT | CASSQGTGGQQPQHF
many | TRBJ2-1 | TRBV6-1 | . | TGTGCCAGCAGCCCCCGGGCGGAATACAATGAGCAGTTCTTC | CASSPRAEYNEQFF
many | TRBJ1-4 | TRBV6-1 | . | TGTGCCAGCATCCCGGGGCCGTGGGAAAAACTGTTTTTT | CASIPGPWEKLFF
many | TRBJ2-5 | TRBV7-2 | TRBD2 | TGTGCCAGCAGCTTCGTAGCGGGGGCCAAACAAGAGACCCAGTACTTC | CASSFVAGAKQETQYF
many | TRBJ1-4 | TRBV20-1 | . | TGCAGTGCTTTACCGGGACGGATAAATGAAAAACTGTTTTTT | CSALPGRINEKLFF
many | TRBJ1-5 | TRBV6-1 | . | TGTGCCAGCAGTGAATATGGGGCATTTAATCAGCCCCAGCATTTT | CASSEYGAFNQPQHF
many | TRBJ2-1 | TRBV27 | . | TGTGCCAGCAGCAATGCTGCGGACAGTTACTCCTCCTACAATGAGCAGTTCTTC | CASSNAADSYSSYNEQFF
many | TRBJ1-6 | TRBV2 | . | TGTGCCAGCAGTGGGGGGGGAGGCCCCTATAATTCACCCCTCCACTTT | CASSGGGGPYNSPLHF
many | TRBJ2-3 | TRBV2 | TRBD2 | TGTGCCAGCAAATGGCTAGCGGGGAGCACAGATACGCAGTATTTT | CASKWLAGSTDTQYF
many | TRBJ1-1 | TRBV5-1 | TRBD1 | TGCGCCAGCAGCTACGCCGGGACAGCGGACACTGAAGCTTTCTTT | CASSYAGTADTEAFF
many | TRBJ1-1 | TRBV3-1 | TRBD1 | TGTGCCAGCAGCCAAGTCGGGGACAGGGCGAACACTGAAGCTTTCTTT | CASSQVGDRANTEAFF
. | TRBJ1-4 | TRBV20-1 | . | TGCAGTGCTAGCTTGGGGTACTCCACTAATGAAAAACTGTTTTTT | CSASLGYSTNEKLFF
many | TRBJ2-1 | TRBV12-3/TRBV12-4 | . | TGTGCCAGCAGTCCACCGTCAGGTAGATACAATGAGCAGTTCTTC | CASSPPSGRYNEQFF
many | TRBJ2-1 | TRBV9 | TRBD1 | TGTGCCAGCAGCACCCGGGACAGAAGAACCAATGAGCAGTTCTTC | CASSTRDRRTNEQFF
. | TRBJ2-7 | TRBV12-3/TRBV12-4 | TRBD2 | TGTGCCAGCAGTTCCGGGGGGGAGCAGTACTTC | CASSSGGEQYF
few | TRBJ1-1 | TRBV11-2 | TRBD1 | TGTGCCAGCAGCCCCCGGCGACAGGGTCTGAGTGAAGCTTTCTTT | CASSPRRQGLSEAFF
many | TRBJ2-1 | TRBV5-6 | TRBD1 | TGTGCCAGCAGCCACCCGGGACAGTCCTACAATGAGCAGTTCTTC | CASSHPGQSYNEQFF
many | TRBJ1-5 | TRBV20-1 | . | TGCAGTGCTAGAGAAGAGGGTATGCAGCCCCAGCATTTT | CSAREEGMQPQHF
few | TRBJ2-7 | TRBV6-5 | . | TGTGCCAGCAGTTTACTAGGGACCTCCTACGAGCAGTACTTC | CASSLLGTSYEQYF
many | TRBJ2-1 | TRBV6-5 | . | TGTGCCAGCCACAGCTCCTACAATGAGCAGTTCTTC | CASHSSYNEQFF
many | TRBJ1-5 | TRBV15 | . | TGTGCCACCAGCACCGACGGAATGCTGCCCCAGCATTTT | CATSTDGMLPQHF
many | TRBJ1-4 | TRBV4-1 | . | TGCGCCAGCAGCCAAGATTGGGGCAGGGGTGGCACTAATGAAAAACTGTTTTTT | CASSQDWGRGGTNEKLFF
many | TRBJ1-3 | TRBV20-1 | . | TGCAGTGCAGCACAGGGAATGGGAAACACCATATATTTT | CSAAQGMGNTIYF
. | TRBJ1-1 | TRBV4-2 | TRBD1 | TGTGCCAGCAGCCAAATGTGGACAGGCCAAGAAGCTTTCTTT | CASSQMWTGQEAFF
many | TRBJ2-2 | TRBV5-1 | TRBD1 | TGCGCCAGCCGAACAGGGGTTGGCGGGGAGCTGTTTTTT | CASRTGVGGELFF
many | TRBJ2-2 | TRBV4-3 | . | TGCGCCAGCAGCCTTCTTCGACACACCGGGGAGCTGTTTTTT | CASSLLRHTGELFF
many | TRBJ2-7 | TRBV5-1 | . | TGCGCCAGCAGCTGGCCTGGGGGTCAGGAGCAGTACTTC | CASSWPGGQEQYF
many | TRBJ1-4 | TRBV7-9 | . | TGTGCCAGCAGCCGGGACTACAATGAAAAACTGTTTTTT | CASSRDYNEKLFF
many | TRBJ1-5 | TRBV9 | . | TGTGCCAGCAGCCTCAAGGGGGGGTATAGCAATCAGCCCCAGCATTTT | CASSLKGGYSNQPQHF
many | TRBJ2-7 | TRBV6-1 | . | TGTGCCAGCAGTCCCCGGGAAGTGGGGATCTACGAGCAGTACTTC | CASSPREVGIYEQYF
many | TRBJ2-7 | TRBV28 | TRBD1 | TGTGCCAGCCAAACCGGGACAGGGCTGTACGAGCAGTACTTC | CASQTGTGLYEQYF
. | TRBJ2-1 | TRBV7-9 | TRBD1 | TGTGCCAGCGGACGAAACAGGGGAGCCAATGAGCAGTTCTTC | CASGRNRGANEQFF
few | TRBJ2-1 | TRBV7-6 | TRBD2 | TGTGCCAGCAGCCGAGCGGGGGGGCCGGACAATGAGCAGTTCTTC | CASSRAGGPDNEQFF
many | TRBJ2-5 | TRBV12-3/TRBV12-4 | . | TGTGCCAGCAGTTCCAAAGAGACCCAGTACTTC | CASSSKETQYF
many | TRBJ2-3 | TRBV4-2 | TRBD2 | TGTGCCAGCAGCCCCTCTAGCGGGGGCAGCACAGATACGCAGTATTTT | CASSPSSGGSTDTQYF
. | TRBJ2-3 | TRBV11-3 | . | TGTGCCAGCACGGGGCAGGGAACAGATACGCAGTATTTT | CASTGQGTDTQYF
few | TRBJ1-1 | TRBV18 | TRBD1 | TGTGCCAGCTCCCCGGACAGGGGGCAGACTGAAGCTTTCTTT | CASSPDRGQTEAFF
. | TRBJ2-7 | TRBV30 | . | TGTGCCTGGAGTGACACGGGACCGTTCCACGAGCAGTACTTC | CAWSDTGPFHEQYF
many | TRBJ1-2 | TRBV12-3/TRBV12-4 | . | TGTGCCAGCAGACGAGGCCAAGAAACTAACTATGGCTACACCTTC | CASRRGQETNYGYTF
. | TRBJ1-1 | TRBV3-1 | TRBD1 | TGTGCCTCCTGCCCATCGCAACCGGACAGGGCTGAAGCTTTCTTT | CASCPSQPDRAEAFF
many | TRBJ2-1 | TRBV30 | . | TGTGCCCCCCTTGGGGAGCAGTTCTTC | CAPLGEQFF
few | TRBJ2-5 | TRBV12-5 | TRBD2 | TGTGCTAGTGGTTTGAACACGGGGGGGCCAGGTCAAGAGACCCAGTACTTC | CASGLNTGGPGQETQYF
many | TRBJ1-5 | TRBV29-1 | . | TGCAGCGTTGAGTGGGGCTATGGCAATCAGCCCCAGCATTTT | CSVEWGYGNQPQHF
many | TRBJ2-1 | TRBV10-2 | TRBD1 | TGCGCCAGCAGCCTCCCGGACAGGTCCAATGAGCAGTTCTTC | CASSLPDRSNEQFF
many | TRBJ2-3 | TRBV5-1 | . | TGCGCCAGCAGCACCGCGGACCCGCGGAAGGGTACGCAGTATTTT | CASSTADPRKGTQYF
many | TRBJ2-3 | TRBV6-1 | TRBD1 | TGTGCCAGCAGCCCATTTGACAGGGGGCCCGCGAAAGATACGCAGTATTTT | CASSPFDRGPAKDTQYF
many | TRBJ2-1 | TRBV7-9 | . | TGTGCCAGCAGCTCCCCCCGCCCCCAAAGGAATGAGCAGTTCTTC | CASSSPRPQRNEQFF
. | TRBJ2-3 | TRBV11-2 | TRBD1 | TGTGCCAGCAGCCTTCTTCGGACAGGGGGGGATACGCAGTATTTT | CASSLLRTGGDTQYF
many | TRBJ1-2 | TRBV4-1 | TRBD1 | TGCGCCAGCTCAGGACAGGACAACCGCTTTCATGGCTACACCTTC | CASSGQDNRFHGYTF
many | TRBJ2-1 | TRBV20-1 | TRBD1 | TGCAGTGCTAGAGAAACTGGGACAGGGGGGATGAGGAATGAGCAGTTCTTC | CSARETGTGGMRNEQFF
few | TRBJ1-1 | TRBV7-9 | . | TGTGCCAGCAGCTTTCTACAGAACACTGAAGCTTTCTTT | CASSFLQNTEAFF